The 14 T cell receptor beta chains reported below all come from one sample, sequenced in a study of blood T cell repertoires in COVID-19. TCRdb keeps only in-frame clones here, not all; method: immunoSEQ multiplex PCR. The sample contains 400,000 or so clones, 88% of which appear only once. Sequencing was carried out using PBMCs or T cells enriched from blood (not recorded which). These receptors originate from a woman in her forties with acute COVID-19.

The chain recombines TRBV19 with TRBJ1-5; no definite D call. Germline CDR1 is LNHDA and CDR2 is SQIVND (reference sequence). The CDR3 extends over 15 amino acids. Deletions cut 9 bases from V and 3 bases from J, with 18 bases between. The CDR3 DNA sequence: TGTGCCAGCCGGTCCGGGATCGGTGACAATCAGCCCCAGCATTTT. This gives the protein CASRSGIGDNQPQHF. The full variable domain, with the rest looked up from reference TRBV19 and TRBJ1-5, is DGGITQSPKYLFRKEGQNVTLSCEQNLNHDAMYWYRQDPGQGLRLIYYSQIVNDFQKGDIAEGYSVSREKKESFPLTVTSAQKNPTAFYLCASRSGIGDNQPQHFGDGTRLSIL.

The V call is TRBV6-5, the J call TRBJ1-2; weak D call: TRBD1 (6 bases). Germline V gene data show CDR1 as MNHEY and CDR2 as SVGAGI. Trimming cost V 3 bases and J 6 bases, with 14 bases left between them. The CDR3 contains 14 residues. CDR3 nucleotide sequence: TGTGCCAGCAGTTATTCCCTCCAGGGGAATGGCTACACCTTC. Translating it yields CASSYSLQGNGYTF.

Only one count was recorded for this clone. The chain links TRBV2 to TRBJ2-5; TRBD2 matches 14 bases. The junction had 11 bases not matched to a gene; V was cut back by 6 bases and J by 5 bases. The germline V gene encodes CDR1 SNHLY and CDR2 FYNNEI. The CDR3 covers 17 residues. CDR3 sequence (DNA): TGTGCCAGCAGACCCGGACTAGCGGGGGGCCCTGGCGAGACCCAGTACTTC. It translates to CASRPGLAGGPGETQYF.

The chain links TRBV14 to TRBJ2-7, with TRBD2 matching 13 bases. V lost 4 bases to trimming and J lost 10 bases; unmatched junction nucleotides: 13. Germline V gene lookup returns CDR1 SGHDN and CDR2 FVKESK. CDR3 size: 16 residues. The CDR3 bases are TGTGCCAGCAGCCGTACAACTACCGGGACTAGCGGGACACAGTACTTC. This gives the protein CASSRTTTGTSGTQYF.

The chain joins TRBV20-1 to TRBJ1-3; no clear D gene. Deletions cut 3 bases from V and 0 bases from J, with 6 bases between. CDR1 is DFQATT, CDR2 SNEGSKA, per germline (reference sequence). The CDR3 is 13 residues long. CDR3: CSASLSSGNTIYF. CDR3 nucleotides: TGCAGTGCTAGTTTGAGCTCTGGAAACACCATATATTTT.

The rearrangement joins TRBV5-5 to TRBJ1-5; 7 bases fit TRBD1. V shed 6 bases and J 5 bases; nucleotides not matched to a gene: 8. Germline assignment: CDR1 SGHKS and CDR2 YYEKEE (reference sequence). This CDR3 region has 14 residues. The CDR3 coding sequence is TGTGCCAGCACCTCGGGGACAGATTATCAGCCCCAGCATTTT. Its protein product is CASTSGTDYQPQHF.

The rearrangement joins TRBV30 to TRBJ2-7; a possible D gene is TRBD1 (6 bases). Germline lookup yields CDR1 GTSNPN and CDR2 SVGIG (reference sequence). Trimming left V 7 bases short and J 2 bases short, with 15 bases between. The CDR3 contains 13 residues. CDR3 region: CAYLTGDTYEQYF. CDR3 DNA sequence: TGTGCCTACCTGACAGGTGACACCTACGAGCAGTACTTC.

The genes are TRBV30 and TRBJ2-7; TRBD1 agrees at 8 bases. Trimming removed 3 bases from V and 3 bases from J; junction bases left unmatched: 10. The CDR3 totals 15 residues. CDR1 is GTSNPN, CDR2 SVGIG, per germline (reference sequence). The CDR3 reads CAWRADRGPGYEQYF. CDR3 coding DNA: TGTGCCTGGAGGGCAGACAGGGGCCCTGGCTACGAGCAGTACTTC.

DNA for the CDR3: TGCGCCAGCAGCCGCAAACCTAGCGGACGCACAGATACGCAGTATTTT. Its translation: CASSRKPSGRTDTQYF. The V gene is TRBV4-1, the J gene TRBJ2-3, with 7 bases that match TRBD2. The CDR3 loop spans 16 amino acids. Germline CDR1 MGHRA, CDR2 YSYEKL. Trimming at V came to 4 bases and at J to 1 base, leaving 8 bases not matched to a gene.

The V and J genes are TRBV7-2 and TRBJ1-1; tentatively, D is TRBD1 (5 bases). The CDR3 totals 13 residues. Germline CDR1 SGHTA, CDR2 FQGNSA. V lost 4 bases and J 3 bases, leaving 9 bases between the germline ends. The CDR3 spells CASSSQGYTEAFF. The CDR3 DNA follows: TGTGCCAGCAGCTCTCAGGGTTACACTGAAGCTTTCTTT.

This chain connects TRBV19 to TRBJ2-3; TRBD1 is a possible D gene (6 bases). This CDR3 has 17 residues. Trimming left V 2 bases short and J 2 bases short, with 17 bases between. Germline V gene sequence: CDR1 LNHDA, CDR2 SQIVND (reference sequence). In DNA form, the CDR3 reads TGTGCCAGTAGTATAAGAGTGCGGGCAGGGGACACAGATACGCAGTATTTT. This sequence encodes CASSIRVRAGDTDTQYF.

DNA for the CDR3: TGTGCCAGCAGCTCCCGGTATACTAATGAAAAACTGTTTTTT. It translates to CASSSRYTNEKLFF. The chain recombines TRBV7-9 with TRBJ1-4; D remains ambiguous. CDR1 and CDR2 (germline): SEHNR, FQNEAQ (reference sequence). This CDR3 contains 14 residues. Trimming removed 4 bases at V and 2 bases at J, with 8 bases between.

V and J are TRBV2 and TRBJ1-1; D is unresolved. V was cut by 8 bases and J by 3 bases, with 7 bases left in between. Per germline, CDR1 SNHLY and CDR2 FYNNEI. The CDR3 length is 11 residues. The CDR3 region is CASGSYTEAFF. CDR3 DNA: TGTGCCAGCGGGAGTTACACTGAAGCTTTCTTT.

This chain joins TRBV14 and TRBJ2-7; possibly TRBD1 for D (5 bases). This CDR3 is 15 amino acids long. Germline CDR1 SGHDN, CDR2 FVKESK. V lost 4 bases and J lost 1, with 14 bases in between. CDR3 sequence: CASSREQVPSYEQYF. CDR3 in DNA: TGTGCCAGCAGCCGAGAACAGGTCCCGTCCTACGAGCAGTACTTC.